What follows describes a single TCR beta chain. The antigen remains unidentified. V lost 1 base, J lost 2 bases, and 12 bases lay in between. This CDR3 region has 14 residues. CDR1 GTSNPN and CDR2 SVGIG come from the germline V gene (reference sequence). These data originate in a study of cytomegalovirus exposure and HLA in healthy donors. A multiplex PCR was run with 60 Vbeta primers and 13 Jbeta primers. Method: immunoSEQ multiplex PCR; TCRdb's copy keeps in-frame clones and lacks some. The sample has roughly 100,000 clones; around three quarters are singletons. Study observations and caveats: Later analysis reportedly placed an Asian-associated ancestry cluster below the approximately 730-donor mean in N-insertions.

This clonotype was sampled from a woman under 30 in good health and CMV-seropositive. V usage is TRBV30 and J usage is TRBJ2-7; D unresolved. What was sequenced was PBMCs. As DNA, the CDR3 is TGTGCCTGGAGTGAGAGATCCGTGGCCTACGAGCAGTACTTC. Its translation is CAWSERSVAYEQYF. Full variable domain (outside the CDR3, taken from reference TRBV30 and TRBJ2-7): SQTIHQWPATLVQPVGSPLSLECTVEGTSNPNLYWYRQAAGRGLQLLFYSVGIGQISSEVPQNLSASRPQDRQFILSSKKLLLSDSGFYLCAWSERSVAYEQYFGPGTRLTVT.